The 8 T cell receptor beta chains given below trace back to one sample, sequenced in a study of long-term antiretroviral therapy in people with HIV. Run at survey level, the immunoSEQ assay was version v3.0. Sequencing was performed with immunoSEQ multiplex PCR; in TCRdb, only in-frame clones are kept and a portion is missing. The data show under 45,000 clones, approximately 95% seen once. Sequencing was performed on unsorted PBMCs, taken around 5 years after starting antiretroviral therapy. The receptor source for this set is a woman aged 50 to 65 with HIV.

The chain uses TRBV11-3 and TRBJ2-5; D might be TRBD2 (5 bases). V lost 0 bases to trimming and J lost 2 bases, with 10 bases between them. The CDR3 is 15 residues long. Germline values: CDR1 SGHNT, CDR2 YENEEA. The chain's CDR3 is CASSLDFGLQETQYF. Here the CDR3 DNA reads TGTGCCAGCAGCTTAGATTTCGGACTTCAAGAGACCCAGTACTTC.

The chain employs TRBV5-4 and TRBJ2-5, with 7 bases lining up with TRBD2. There are 17 residues in the CDR3. Germline V gives CDR1 SGHNT, CDR2 YYREEE (reference sequence). V lost 0 bases, J lost 4 bases, and 12 bases stayed unmatched. The chain's CDR3 is CASSLGGGVRIGETQYF. The CDR3 DNA reads TGTGCCAGCAGCTTGGGGGGGGGTGTTCGGATCGGAGAGACCCAGTACTTC.

DNA for the CDR3: TGTGCCAGCAGCTTAGGTAGAACAGGGTGGGAGACCCAGTACTTC. Translated: CASSLGRTGWETQYF. The rearrangement uses TRBV11-2 and TRBJ2-5; D perhaps matches TRBD1 (6 bases). Germline CDR1 SGHAT, CDR2 FQNNGV. This CDR3 contains 15 residues. Trimming stripped 1 base from V and 5 bases from J, with 14 bases between. The full variable domain, completed using reference TRBV11-2 and TRBJ2-5, is EAGVAQSPRYKIIEKRQSVAFWCNPISGHATLYWYQQILGQGPKLLIQFQNNGVVDDSQLPKDRFSAERLKGVDSTLKIQPAKLEDSAVYLCASSLGRTGWETQYFGPGTRLLVL.

The chain uses TRBV27 and TRBJ2-5; D call uncertain. V was shortened by 5 bases and J by 7 bases, with 14 bases between the two germline ends. The CDR3 has 13 residues. Germline CDR1 reads MNHEY; CDR2 reads SMNVEV (reference sequence). The CDR3 nucleotides are TGTGCCAGCAGTCCGAGGACGGTCGGGACCCAGTACTTC. Encoded protein: CASSPRTVGTQYF.

The rearrangement links TRBV7-2 to TRBJ2-3, with TRBD1 matching over 8 bases. The CDR3 covers 13 residues. Germline CDR1 and CDR2: SGHTA and FQGNSA. Germline trimming cut 6 bases from V and 1 base from J; bases unmatched to any gene: 0. CDR3 sequence reads: CASRGQGTDTQYF. The CDR3 DNA sequence: TGTGCCAGCAGGGGACAGGGCACAGATACGCAGTATTTT.

The chain has TRBV9 and TRBJ1-1; D is ambiguous. Trimming pared 2 bases from V and 8 bases from J, leaving 13 bases between. Germline assignment: CDR1 SGDLS and CDR2 YYNGEE. The CDR3 runs to 13 residues. The CDR3 DNA sequence: TGTGCCAGCAGCGTCTCAGGAGCAGCGGAAGCTTTCTTT. Translating it yields CASSVSGAAEAFF.

This chain connects TRBV30 to TRBJ2-7; D could derive from TRBD1 or TRBD2 (6 bases each). In germline, CDR1 is GTSNPN, CDR2 SVGIG (reference sequence). Trimming stripped 5 bases from V and 5 bases from J, with 13 bases between. This CDR3 has 12 residues. The CDR3 DNA follows: TGTGCCTGGGGGGGGCGCTTTAACGAGCAGTACTTC. Its protein is CAWGGRFNEQYF.

The chain recombines TRBV6-1 with TRBJ1-5; D is possibly TRBD1 (5 bases). CDR3 size: 14 residues. CDR1 and CDR2 (germline): MNHNS, SASEGT. Between the trimmed V and J ends, which lost 1 base and 7 bases, there was a span of 11 bases. The DNA for the CDR3 is TGTGCCAGCAGTGAAGTCTCCAGGGAACAGCCCCAGCATTTT. It yields the protein CASSEVSREQPQHF.